This passage covers 30 T cell receptor beta chains from one sample sequenced in a study of blood T cell repertoires in COVID-19 (dated by TCRdb to the early 2020s). Library creation used the immunoSEQ multiplex PCR assay. TCRdb took this table from immuneACCESS and kept in-frame rearrangements with V and J called. Such tables lack part of the clones; where checked against another copy, unresolved V genes explain under half of the gap, and the rest is unexplained. The sample table contains almost 300,000 clones; only one count was recorded for roughly 89% of them. The ten largest clones take up around 10% of the sample. Sequencing was done on a sample of peripheral blood. The origin of the receptors is a woman under 40 with COVID-19, enrolled during active disease.

The V call is TRBV4-1, the J call TRBJ2-3; tentative D call: TRBD2 (6 bases). CDR3 size: 18 residues. Trimming took 0 bases from V and 0 from J, leaving 16 bases between them. In germline, CDR1 is MGHRA, CDR2 YSYEKL. CDR3 region: CASSQEARGTPSTDTQYF. The DNA for the CDR3 is TGCGCCAGCAGCCAAGAGGCCCGGGGGACGCCGAGCACAGATACGCAGTATTTT.

This clone was counted once. The chain employs TRBV18 and TRBJ1-2, with D tentatively TRBD1 (6 bases). Germline CDR1 reads KGHSH; CDR2 reads LQKENI. The CDR3 has 14 amino acids. V lost 3 bases and J lost 4, with 12 bases in between. CDR3 protein: CASSPQGFGYGYTF. The CDR3 coding sequence is TGTGCCAGCTCACCTCAGGGGTTTGGCTATGGCTACACCTTC.

V gene TRBV2 combines with J gene TRBJ2-5, with TRBD1 as a possible D gene (6 bases). V dropped 8 bases and J dropped 5 bases, with 15 bases sitting between them. Germline values: CDR1 SNHLY, CDR2 FYNNEI. This CDR3 has 13 residues. CDR3 residues: CASDGTKSETQYF. The CDR3 DNA is TGTGCCAGCGACGGGACAAAGTCGGAGACCCAGTACTTC.

This clone appeared once. The chain employs TRBV19 and TRBJ2-5; D is possibly TRBD2 (5 bases). Deletions cut 5 bases from V and 4 bases from J, with 14 bases between. The CDR3 covers 14 residues. Per the germline V gene, CDR1 is LNHDA and CDR2 is SQIVND (reference sequence). DNA of the CDR3: TGTGCCAGTAGTTTCGACCCCCGGGGAGAGACCCAGTACTTC. Translated, it gives CASSFDPRGETQYF.

In this sample, this clone turned up once. The chain combines TRBV11-2 with TRBJ1-6; D is unresolved. CDR3 size: 13 residues. Trimming took off 5 bases at V and 7 bases at J, with 9 bases between the two ends. CDR1 and CDR2 from the germline V gene are SGHAT and FQNNGV. As DNA, the CDR3 is TGTGCCAGCAGCCGTACAGAGAATTCACCCCTCCACTTT. It translates to CASSRTENSPLHF.

In the case of this clone: Other nucleotide sequences in the sample specify the same CDR3. The chain combines TRBV19 with TRBJ1-5, with a tentative D call TRBD1 (6 bases). V was clipped by 2 bases and J by 0 bases, with 8 bases between them. Per the germline V gene, CDR1 is LNHDA and CDR2 is SQIVND (reference sequence). This CDR3 comprises 15 residues. The CDR3 DNA reads TGTGCCAGTAGTATACAGGGGTTTAGCAATCAGCCCCAGCATTTT. Translating it yields CASSIQGFSNQPQHF.

V is TRBV30 and J is TRBJ1-3; D gene ambiguous. Germline V gene lookup returns CDR1 GTSNPN and CDR2 SVGIG (reference sequence). Trimming shortened V by 2 bases and J by 0 bases, and 5 bases separated the two germline ends. The CDR3 runs to 13 residues. In nucleotides, the CDR3 is TGTGCCTGGAGTATAAACTCTGGAAACACCATATATTTT. Translation: CAWSINSGNTIYF. Drawing the rest from reference TRBV30 and TRBJ1-3, the complete variable domain is SQTIHQWPATLVQPVGSPLSLECTVEGTSNPNLYWYRQAAGRGLQLLFYSVGIGQISSEVPQNLSASRPQDRQFILSSKKLLLSDSGFYLCAWSINSGNTIYFGEGSWLTVV.

The rearrangement joins TRBV6-4 to TRBJ2-7; D might be TRBD1 (7 bases). CDR3 size: 13 residues. Between the trimmed V and J ends, which lost 11 bases and 3 bases, there was a span of 17 bases. From germline, CDR1 is MRHNA and CDR2 SNTAGT. In nucleotides, the CDR3 is TGTGCCTCTCCCCGACAGGGACTCTACGAGCAGTACTTC. Its translation: CASPRQGLYEQYF.

The chain links TRBV5-4 to TRBJ1-2, with a possible D match to TRBD1 (5 bases). CDR3 size: 15 residues. Trimming removed 4 bases from V and 4 bases from J, with 17 bases in between. In germline, CDR1 is SGHNT, CDR2 YYREEE (reference sequence). Here the CDR3 reads CASSRWEYRGYGYTF. The CDR3 DNA reads TGTGCCAGCAGCCGTTGGGAATATAGGGGCTATGGCTACACCTTC.

V usage is TRBV2 and J usage is TRBJ1-2, with a tentative D call TRBD1 (5 bases). Trimming stripped 5 bases from V and 4 bases from J, with 11 bases between. CDR3 length equals 13 residues. Germline-derived CDR1 and CDR2 are SNHLY and FYNNEI. CDR3 residues: CASSLDNSYGYTF. The DNA of the CDR3 is TGTGCCAGCAGTTTGGACAATTCCTATGGCTACACCTTC. Drawing the rest from reference TRBV2 and TRBJ1-2, the complete variable domain is EPEVTQTPSHQVTQMGQEVILRCVPISNHLYFYWYRQILGQKVEFLVSFYNNEISEKSEIFDDQFSVERPDGSNFTLKIRSTKLEDSAMYFCASSLDNSYGYTFGSGTRLTVV.

Ten or more counts support this clone. The genes are TRBV5-6 and TRBJ2-2; 7 nucleotides agree with TRBD1. Germline V gene data show CDR1 as SGHDT and CDR2 as YYEEEE. The V gene end was trimmed by 2 bases and the J gene end by 6 bases; junction bases not matched to a gene: 7. This CDR3 spans 15 amino acids. Here the CDR3 DNA reads TGTGCCAGCAGCTTTCCGACAGGGAGTCCCGGGGAGCTGTTTTTT. As protein: CASSFPTGSPGELFF.

This chain links TRBV6-4 with TRBJ2-3; 13 nucleotides line up with TRBD2. The CDR3 is 15 amino acids. J lost 4 bases, V lost 2 bases, and 0 bases had no gene match. Germline values: CDR1 MRHNA, CDR2 SNTAGT. CDR3 protein: CASSDGTSGADTQYF. As DNA, the CDR3 is TGTGCCAGCAGTGACGGGACTAGCGGGGCAGATACGCAGTATTTT.

This clone was counted a few times. V is TRBV15 and J is TRBJ1-4; D is ambiguous. From germline, CDR1 is LNHNV and CDR2 YYDKDF (reference sequence). The CDR3 sequence is 15 residues long. The germline V and J ends were trimmed by 0 bases and 7 bases, with 12 bases remaining between them. For the CDR3, the DNA is TGTGCCACCAGCAGAGATCAACCGGGGAGTGAAAAACTGTTTTTT. Its translation: CATSRDQPGSEKLFF.

The J gene is TRBJ1-3, the V gene TRBV7-6; tentative D call: TRBD1 (6 bases). CDR1 SGHVS and CDR2 FNYEAQ come from the germline V gene. V lost 5 bases and J 4 bases, leaving 15 bases between the germline ends. This CDR3 contains 15 residues. The CDR3 loop reads CASSPQWGQGNTIYF. DNA for the CDR3: TGTGCCAGCAGCCCACAGTGGGGGCAGGGAAACACCATATATTTT.

The chain carries TRBV2 and TRBJ2-3; 10 bases match TRBD2. With V trimmed by 9 bases and J by 3 bases, 9 bases remained unmatched. CDR1 and CDR2 from the germline V gene are SNHLY and FYNNEI. The CDR3 runs to 15 residues. The DNA for the CDR3 is TGTGCCAGTGCGGAAAAGCGGGGGGGAACAGATACGCAGTATTTT. Protein sequence: CASAEKRGGTDTQYF.

The gene calls are TRBV27 and TRBJ2-3; D unclear. V shed 5 bases and J shed 0 bases, with 6 bases lying between them. This CDR3 is 13 amino acids long. CDR1 and CDR2 from the germline V gene are MNHEY and SMNVEV (reference sequence). The CDR3 nucleotides are TGTGCCAGCAGTAGAACTAGCACAGATACGCAGTATTTT. Protein: CASSRTSTDTQYF.

The V and J genes are TRBV5-5 and TRBJ2-5; D gene unclear. From germline, CDR1 is SGHKS and CDR2 YYEKEE (reference sequence). The CDR3 runs 12 residues. Trimming took off 2 bases at V and 5 bases at J, with 7 bases between the two ends. This CDR3 reads CASSFMEETQYF. The CDR3 bases are TGTGCCAGCAGCTTTATGGAGGAGACCCAGTACTTC.

This clone was recorded once. The J gene is TRBJ1-1, the V gene TRBV2; D is perhaps TRBD1 (5 bases). The length of the CDR3 is 14 residues. V was pared by 2 bases and J by 0 bases, with 7 bases between. CDR1 and CDR2 from the germline V gene are SNHLY and FYNNEI. The CDR3 is CASSERQMNTEAFF. CDR3 in DNA: TGTGCCAGCAGTGAAAGACAGATGAACACTGAAGCTTTCTTT.

CDR3 sequence reads: CASRTAGGGELFF. DNA of the CDR3: TGTGCCAGCCGAACGGCCGGGGGCGGGGAGCTGTTTTTT. The chain employs TRBV27 and TRBJ2-2; possible D gene TRBD2, 6 bases. The length of the CDR3 is 13 residues. Trimming took 8 bases from V and 7 from J, leaving 14 bases between them. Germline assignment: CDR1 MNHEY and CDR2 SMNVEV (reference sequence).

The chain combines TRBV14 with TRBJ1-1; TRBD1 might be the D (6 bases). V was trimmed by 5 bases and J by 2 bases, leaving 9 bases between them. Germline lookup yields CDR1 SGHDN and CDR2 FVKESK. CDR3 length equals 13 residues. The CDR3 loop is CASSVQGNTEAFF. The CDR3 DNA is TGTGCCAGCAGCGTACAGGGAAACACTGAAGCTTTCTTT. The entire variable domain, with the rest obtained from reference TRBV14 and TRBJ1-1, is as follows: EAGVTQFPSHSVIEKGQTVTLRCDPISGHDNLYWYRRVMGKEIKFLLHFVKESKQDESGMPNNRFLAERTGGTYSTLKVQPAELEDSGVYFCASSVQGNTEAFFGQGTRLTVV.

The chain is built from TRBV7-9 and TRBJ1-1; no clear D gene. The V gene lost 3 bases and the J gene lost 7 bases, with 9 bases spanning the gap. In germline, CDR1 is SEHNR, CDR2 FQNEAQ (reference sequence). This CDR3 is built from 12 residues. CDR3 region: CASSFLSSEAFF. The CDR3 bases are TGTGCCAGCAGCTTTCTGAGTAGTGAAGCTTTCTTT.

Written as DNA, the CDR3 is TGTGCCAGTAGTATGGCCGGGACTAGCTATGAGCAGTTCTTC. Protein sequence: CASSMAGTSYEQFF. J is TRBJ2-1 and V is TRBV19, with 9 bases lining up with TRBD2. The germline CDR1 and CDR2 sequences are LNHDA and SQIVND (reference sequence). The CDR3 has 14 amino acids. The V gene end was trimmed by 3 bases and the J gene end by 8 bases; junction bases not matched to a gene: 5.

This clone was seen only a few times. The V call is TRBV18, the J call TRBJ1-2, with 7 bases matching TRBD1. The CDR3 has 16 amino acids. The germline CDR1 and CDR2 sequences are KGHSH and LQKENI. V was pared by 3 bases and J by 4 bases, with 11 bases of the junction left unmatched. In DNA, the CDR3 is TGTGCCAGCTCACCCCCCCCGGGACAGTCCCTCTATGGCTACACCTTC. As protein: CASSPPPGQSLYGYTF. Filled out from reference TRBV18 and TRBJ1-2, the complete variable domain reads NAGVMQNPRHLVRRRGQEARLRCSPMKGHSHVYWYRQLPEEGLKFMVYLQKENIIDESGMPKERFSAEFPKEGPSILRIQQVVRGDSAAYFCASSPPPGQSLYGYTFGSGTRLTVV.

V usage is TRBV4-2 and J usage is TRBJ1-4; D ambiguous. CDR1 and CDR2 (germline): LGHNA, YNFKEQ. Trimming took 4 bases from V and 8 from J, leaving 14 bases between them. The CDR3 is 14 amino acids. CDR3 amino acids: CASSPRMDWEKLFF. CDR3 sequence (DNA): TGTGCCAGCAGCCCCAGGATGGATTGGGAAAAACTGTTTTTT.

The V gene is TRBV19, the J gene TRBJ2-5; D is perhaps TRBD2 (6 bases). Germline CDR1 LNHDA, CDR2 SQIVND (reference sequence). CDR3 length: 13 residues. V lost 4 bases and J lost 9, with 15 bases in between. CDR3 coding DNA: TGTGCCAGTAGTACGGTGAACGGGGAGGCCCAGTACTTC. This translates into CASSTVNGEAQYF.

The V gene is TRBV4-2, the J gene TRBJ2-1; no definite D call. The length of the CDR3 is 13 residues. CDR1 is LGHNA and CDR2 is YNFKEQ in the germline V gene. V lost 6 bases, J lost 10 bases, and 16 bases lay in between. DNA for the CDR3: TGTGCCAGCAGACGAGACTGGCTTGCGGAGCAGTTCTTC. Its protein product is CASRRDWLAEQFF.

The chain couples TRBV28 to TRBJ1-6; perhaps TRBD1 as D (6 bases). Germline assignment: CDR1 MDHEN and CDR2 SYDVKM. V lost 3 bases, J lost 8 bases, and 11 bases lay in between. The length of the CDR3 is 14 residues. The CDR3 DNA reads as TGTGCCAGCAGTTTTGCAGGGGCCGATTCACCCCTCCACTTT. This sequence encodes CASSFAGADSPLHF.

The rearrangement links TRBV23-1 to TRBJ1-6, with a possible D match to TRBD1 (6 bases). TRBV23-1 counts as an open reading frame of uncertain function. This CDR3 spans 15 amino acids. V was cut by 7 bases and J by 3 bases, with 13 bases left in between. The CDR3 loop is CASNLLTGYNSPLHF. In DNA form, the CDR3 reads TGCGCCAGCAACTTATTGACAGGCTATAATTCACCCCTCCACTTT.

The chain is built from TRBV5-4 and TRBJ2-5, with 8 bases aligning to TRBD2. Unmatched junction bases numbered 4, after V lost 2 bases and J lost 4 bases. This CDR3 contains 14 residues. Germline CDR1 and CDR2: SGHNT and YYREEE (reference sequence). The CDR3 spells CASSFLGTRETQYF. Here the CDR3 DNA reads TGTGCCAGCAGCTTCCTCGGGACTAGAGAGACCCAGTACTTC.

For this clone: Other DNA sequences of this sample code for an identical CDR3. This chain uses TRBV4-1 with TRBJ2-2, with 15 positions matching TRBD2. The CDR3 covers 17 residues. Germline assignment: CDR1 MGHRA and CDR2 YSYEKL. V was clipped by 11 bases and J by 7 bases; unmatched bases: 14. The CDR3 DNA reads TGCGCCTCCCGCGGACTAGCGGGGGGGCTCAGTGGCGGGGAGCTGTTTTTT. It yields the protein CASRGLAGGLSGGELFF.